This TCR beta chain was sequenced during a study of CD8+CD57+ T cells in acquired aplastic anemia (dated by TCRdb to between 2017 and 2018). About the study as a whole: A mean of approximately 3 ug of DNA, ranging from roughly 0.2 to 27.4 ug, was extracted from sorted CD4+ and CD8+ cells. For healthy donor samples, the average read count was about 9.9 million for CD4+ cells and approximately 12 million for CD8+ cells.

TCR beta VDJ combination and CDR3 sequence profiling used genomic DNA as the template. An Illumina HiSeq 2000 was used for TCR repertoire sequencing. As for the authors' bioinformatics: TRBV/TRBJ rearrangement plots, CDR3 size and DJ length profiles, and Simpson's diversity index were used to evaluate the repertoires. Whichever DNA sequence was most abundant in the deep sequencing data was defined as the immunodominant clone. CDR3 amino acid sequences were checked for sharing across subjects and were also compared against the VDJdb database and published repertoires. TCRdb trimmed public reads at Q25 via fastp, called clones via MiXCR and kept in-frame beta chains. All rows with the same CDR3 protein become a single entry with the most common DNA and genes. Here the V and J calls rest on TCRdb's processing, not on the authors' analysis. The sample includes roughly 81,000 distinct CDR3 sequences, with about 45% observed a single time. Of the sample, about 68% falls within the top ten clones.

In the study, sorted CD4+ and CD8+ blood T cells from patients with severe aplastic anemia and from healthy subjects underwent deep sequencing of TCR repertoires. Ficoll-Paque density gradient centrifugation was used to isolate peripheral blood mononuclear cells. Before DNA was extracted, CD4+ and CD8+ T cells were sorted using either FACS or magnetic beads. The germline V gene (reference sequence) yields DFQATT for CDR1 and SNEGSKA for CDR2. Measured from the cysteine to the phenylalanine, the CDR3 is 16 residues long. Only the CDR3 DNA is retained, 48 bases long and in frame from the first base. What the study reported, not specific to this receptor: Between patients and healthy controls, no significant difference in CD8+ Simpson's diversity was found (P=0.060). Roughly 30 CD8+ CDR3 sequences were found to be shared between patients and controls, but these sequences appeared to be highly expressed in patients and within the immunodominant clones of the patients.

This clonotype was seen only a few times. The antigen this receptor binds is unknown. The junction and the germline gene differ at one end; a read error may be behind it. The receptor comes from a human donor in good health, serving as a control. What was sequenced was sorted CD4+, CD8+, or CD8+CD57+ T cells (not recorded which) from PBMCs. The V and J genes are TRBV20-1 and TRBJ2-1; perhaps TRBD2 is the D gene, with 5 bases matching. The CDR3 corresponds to CSAGRAGRTRGNGQFF. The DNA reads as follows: TGCAGTGCCGGACGCGCGGGCCGAACCCGGGGAAATGGGCAGTTCTTC.